Presented here are 32 T cell receptor beta chains from one specimen sequenced in a study of monozygotic twins with inflammatory bowel disease. TCRdb re-called the 5' RACE reads; one entry per CDR3 protein, DNA not given. This sample lists hundreds of thousands of distinct CDR3 sequences; its ten largest clones have around 2.4%. The sample consisted of blood. The receptors come from a human donor with ulcerative colitis or Crohn's disease, or a healthy co-twin of an affected twin (not recorded which).

This chain uses TRBV6-5 with TRBJ1-5; no DNA is available, so the TRBD1 call from TCRdb remains unchecked. Germline loops: CDR1 MNHEY, CDR2 SVGAGI. CDR3 size: 13 residues. The CDR3 sequence: CASSYAQGQPQHF.

The chain recombines TRBV7-8 with TRBJ2-1; TCRdb returns TRBD2, unconfirmable since there is no DNA. This CDR3 region has 19 residues. In germline, CDR1 is SGHVS, CDR2 FQNEAQ. CDR3 loop: CASSPGLAGGTSSYNEQFF.

The V call is TRBV18, the J call TRBJ2-2; TCRdb returns TRBD2, unconfirmable since there is no DNA. The CDR3 runs to 13 residues. Germline-derived CDR1 and CDR2 are KGHSH and LQKENI. This chain's CDR3 is CASLRGETGELFF.

V usage is TRBV7-3 and J usage is TRBJ2-1; TCRdb returns TRBD2, unconfirmable since there is no DNA. Germline CDR1 and CDR2: SGHTA and FQGTGA. There are 17 residues in the CDR3. The CDR3 sequence is CASSLLGTSGIGNEQFF.

The V call is TRBV5-1, the J call TRBJ2-5; TCRdb gives TRBD1 as the D gene, but with no DNA this cannot be confirmed. This CDR3 contains 15 residues. CDR1 and CDR2 from the germline V gene are SGHRS and YFSETQ. The CDR3 loop is CASSRGTGGSETQYF.

The chain combines TRBV10-3 with TRBJ2-2; the TRBD2 assignment by TCRdb is unverifiable without DNA. The germline V gene has CDR1 ENHRY and CDR2 SYGVKD. This CDR3 is 13 amino acids long. The CDR3 region is CASRDYSTGELFF.

The chain is built from TRBV7-2 and TRBJ2-3. From germline, CDR1 is SGHTA and CDR2 FQGNSA. The CDR3 loop spans 15 amino acids. The CDR3 spells CASSLLGRRTDTQYF.

The chain has TRBV5-1 and TRBJ2-1; the TCRdb D gene call, TRBD2, has no DNA to confirm it. Per the germline V gene, CDR1 is SGHRS and CDR2 is YFSETQ. The CDR3 contains 17 residues. CDR3 in amino acids: CASSLGGLAASYNEQFF.

The J gene is TRBJ2-1, the V gene TRBV5-1; no DNA is available, so the TRBD2 call from TCRdb remains unchecked. This CDR3 contains 16 residues. Germline V gene lookup returns CDR1 SGHRS and CDR2 YFSETQ. The CDR3 region is CASSTELAETYNEQFF.

The V call is TRBV5-1, the J call TRBJ1-1; TCRdb's D gene call, TRBD1, goes unchecked for lack of DNA. CDR3 length: 13 residues. CDR1 is SGHRS and CDR2 is YFSETQ in the germline V gene. CDR3 loop: CASSSGPNTEAFF.

The chain employs TRBV9 and TRBJ2-1; there is no DNA to check the TCRdb D call of TRBD1. The CDR3 extends over 16 amino acids. Per the germline V gene, CDR1 is SGDLS and CDR2 is YYNGEE. This CDR3 reads CASSPRGGQAYNEQFF.

The chain recombines TRBV4-3 with TRBJ2-3; without DNA, the TCRdb call of TRBD2 cannot be checked. The CDR3 sequence is 16 residues long. Germline assignment: CDR1 LGHNA and CDR2 YSLEER. Here the CDR3 reads CASSQAASGDTDTQYF.

The chain has TRBV15 and TRBJ2-3; TCRdb reports TRBD1, a call that lacks DNA to check it against. Germline V gene data show CDR1 as LNHNV and CDR2 as YYDKDF (reference sequence). This CDR3 contains 12 residues. The CDR3 loop is CATSGPGDTQYF.

This chain links TRBV4-3 with TRBJ2-2. Germline assignment: CDR1 LGHNA and CDR2 YSLEER. The CDR3 has 14 amino acids. The CDR3 sequence is CVSSQETFTGELFF.

The chain couples TRBV25-1 to TRBJ2-1; TCRdb proposes TRBD2, but this gene call is untestable without DNA. CDR1 MGHDK and CDR2 SYGVNS come from the germline V gene. CDR3 length: 15 residues. The chain's CDR3 is CASRSGSTSYNEQFF.

The chain uses TRBV30 and TRBJ2-1. Germline V CDR1 and CDR2: GTSNPN, SVGIG (reference sequence). This CDR3 contains 12 residues. The CDR3 reads CAWRGFHNEQFF.

This chain links TRBV11-2 with TRBJ2-3; TCRdb's D call of TRBD1 is untestable without DNA. Germline CDR1 is SGHAT and CDR2 is FQNNGV. This CDR3 spans 19 amino acids. CDR3 sequence: CASSLDISGGSPSTDTQYF.

This sequence joins TRBV18 and TRBJ2-5. CDR3 length: 13 residues. Germline CDR1 and CDR2: KGHSH and LQKENI. The CDR3 protein is CASSPDLQETQYF.

V is TRBV5-6 and J is TRBJ2-2. This CDR3 has 15 amino acids. Germline V gene lookup returns CDR1 SGHDT and CDR2 YYEEEE. CDR3 sequence reads: CASSWGDPNTGELFF.

The genes are TRBV12-3 or TRBV12-4 and TRBJ1-2; TCRdb's D call of TRBD1 is untestable without DNA. CDR3 length: 15 residues. The CDR3 protein is CASSHWDSWVYGYTF.

The chain links TRBV19 to TRBJ1-1; the TCRdb call, TRBD1, lacks DNA for checking. The CDR3 loop spans 13 amino acids. The V gene's germline CDR1 is LNHDA and CDR2 SQIVND (reference sequence). CDR3 sequence reads: CASTRPTGTEAFF.

V usage is TRBV16 and J usage is TRBJ1-2; TCRdb gives TRBD1 as the D gene, but with no DNA this cannot be confirmed. The CDR3 length is 18 residues. Germline V gene sequence: CDR1 KGHSY, CDR2 FQNENV. CDR3 in amino acids: CASSPRRAGGASHYGYTF. Together with reference TRBV16 and TRBJ1-2, the CDR3 gives the full variable domain: GEEVAQTPKHLVRGEGQKAKLYCAPIKGHSYVFWYQQVLKNEFKFLISFQNENVFDETGMPKERFSAKCLPNSPCSLEIQATKLEDSAVYFCASSPRRAGGASHYGYTFGSGTRLTVV.

The V and J genes are TRBV18 and TRBJ2-3. Germline values: CDR1 KGHSH, CDR2 LQKENI. The CDR3 loop spans 13 amino acids. The CDR3 sequence is CASSPMNGDTQYF. Based on the CDR3 plus reference TRBV18 and TRBJ2-3, the full variable domain is NAGVMQNPRHLVRRRGQEARLRCSPMKGHSHVYWYRQLPEEGLKFMVYLQKENIIDESGMPKERFSAEFPKEGPSILRIQQVVRGDSAAYFCASSPMNGDTQYFGPGTRLTVL.

The chain's CDR3 is CASTLGGDGQPQHF. The chain recombines TRBV6-6 with TRBJ1-5. CDR1 is MNHNY and CDR2 is SVGAGI in the germline V gene (reference sequence). CDR3 length: 14 amino acids.

The J gene is TRBJ2-2, the V gene TRBV29-1; TCRdb names TRBD1, which stays unverified in the absence of DNA. The CDR3 totals 15 residues. Germline CDR1 and CDR2: SQVTM and ANQGSEA. The CDR3 spells CSVGAGGRGTGELFF.

The rearrangement links TRBV7-9 to TRBJ1-4. CDR3 length equals 12 residues. Germline V gene data show CDR1 as SEHNR and CDR2 as FQNEAQ (reference sequence). The CDR3 loop is CASSFSNEKLFF.

CDR3 region: CASSENRGRYGYTF. The rearrangement uses TRBV2 and TRBJ1-2; checking the TCRdb D call of TRBD1 is not possible without DNA. This CDR3 region has 14 residues. Germline CDR1 and CDR2: SNHLY and FYNNEI.

The rearrangement joins TRBV4-3 to TRBJ2-5; the TCRdb call, TRBD2, lacks DNA for checking. CDR1 LGHNA and CDR2 YSLEER come from the germline V gene. This CDR3 is built from 16 residues. The CDR3 spells CASSQDWRDSSKTQYF.

The chain has TRBV12-3 or TRBV12-4 and TRBJ1-2; TCRdb designates TRBD1, a call that cannot be tested without DNA. This CDR3 comprises 14 residues. CDR3 residues: CASMGLGANYGYTF.

V usage is TRBV2 and J usage is TRBJ2-7. The CDR3 runs to 14 residues. Germline V gene data show CDR1 as SNHLY and CDR2 as FYNNEI. This CDR3 is CASSGGGDSYEQYF. The entire variable domain, with the rest obtained from reference TRBV2 and TRBJ2-7, is as follows: EPEVTQTPSHQVTQMGQEVILRCVPISNHLYFYWYRQILGQKVEFLVSFYNNEISEKSEIFDDQFSVERPDGSNFTLKIRSTKLEDSAMYFCASSGGGDSYEQYFGPGTRLTVT.

The CDR3: CASSGPAGGGYEQYF. V usage is TRBV27 and J usage is TRBJ2-7; TCRdb returns TRBD1, unconfirmable since there is no DNA. The CDR3 has 15 amino acids. CDR1 and CDR2 (germline): MNHEY, SMNVEV (reference sequence).

This sequence joins TRBV7-9 and TRBJ1-4. CDR1 SEHNR and CDR2 FQNEAQ come from the germline V gene (reference sequence). The CDR3 length is 17 residues. The CDR3 protein is CASSSARGDLGNEKLFF.